These T cell receptor beta chains were read from a single sample in a study of Tregs in tolerant kidney transplant recipients. Data came from immunoSEQ multiplex PCR; TCRdb stores just in-frame clones and leaves some out. Of tens of thousands of clones in the sample, approximately 94% were seen once. Sequenced material: CD4+ T cells from blood (PBMCs), taken 12 months after the transplant. These TCRs come from a human patient who received a combined kidney and bone marrow transplant. Some of these T cells may belong to the graft donor. The CDR3 runs from the conserved cysteine through the conserved F or W. A D gene is named only where the DNA matches it firmly. The size entry is marked missing in some rows and otherwise reads once, few, many or a size class.

J: TRBJ2-1; size: .; D: .; V: TRBV19; CDR3: CASSIALDSQPSYNEQFF; DNA: TGTGCCAGTAGTATAGCCTTAGACAGCCAGCCCTCCTACAATGAGCAGTTCTTC
J: TRBJ2-7; size: .; D: .; V: TRBV7-2; CDR3: CASSFGTLYEQYF; DNA: TGTGCCAGCAGTTTTGGGACTCTATACGAGCAGTACTTC
J: TRBJ2-7; size: .; D: TRBD1; V: TRBV4-1; CDR3: CASSQTGTGANEQYF; DNA: TGCGCCAGCAGCCAAACCGGGACAGGGGCAAACGAGCAGTACTTC
J: TRBJ2-3; size: .; D: .; V: TRBV4-1; CDR3: CASSLRTAISTDTQYF; DNA: TGCGCCAGCAGCCTCCGGACTGCTATTTCCACAGATACGCAGTATTTT
J: TRBJ1-2; size: .; D: TRBD1; V: TRBV5-1; CDR3: CASTIQGNYGYTF; DNA: TGCGCCAGCACAATACAGGGGAACTATGGCTACACCTTC
J: TRBJ2-3; size: .; D: TRBD2; V: TRBV15; CDR3: CATSRVGARTSGYTDTQYF; DNA: TGTGCCACCAGCAGAGTGGGGGCCCGGACTAGCGGGTACACAGATACGCAGTATTTT
J: TRBJ2-7; size: few; D: .; V: TRBV7-7; CDR3: CASFKGEATSEQYF; DNA: TGTGCCAGCTTTAAGGGGGAAGCAACATCCGAGCAGTACTTC
J: TRBJ2-7; size: .; D: TRBD1; V: TRBV19; CDR3: CASSRQGLSEEQYF; DNA: TGTGCCAGTAGCAGACAGGGGTTATCGGAAGAGCAGTACTTC
J: TRBJ2-2; size: .; D: .; V: TRBV11-3; CDR3: CASEKPYTGELFF; DNA: TGTGCCAGCGAGAAACCCTACACCGGGGAGCTGTTTTTT
J: TRBJ2-3; size: .; D: TRBD1; V: TRBV30; CDR3: CAWSRQGSTDTQYF; DNA: TGTGCCTGGAGTAGACAGGGTAGCACAGATACGCAGTATTTT
J: TRBJ2-2; size: .; D: .; V: TRBV28; CDR3: CASLTINTGELFF; DNA: TGTGCCAGCTTAACAATCAACACCGGGGAGCTGTTTTTT
J: TRBJ2-3; size: .; D: TRBD2; V: TRBV9; CDR3: CASSVVGAGGTDTQYF; DNA: TGTGCCAGCAGCGTAGTAGGAGCGGGGGGCACAGATACGCAGTATTTT